The 17 T cell receptor beta chains presented below share a single source sample, sequenced in a study of T cells in Graves' hyperthyroidism and ophthalmopathy. RNA transcripts were the template for amplifying TCR beta CDR3 regions. First-round RT-PCR with HTBI primers amplified the TCR CDR3 region. TCRdb processed the multiplex PCR reads anew with MiXCR; each CDR3 protein has one entry. The table lists 300,000 to 450,000 distinct CDR3 sequences, about 15% of them singletons. The sequenced sample was blood. These TCRs come from a woman aged 55-69 years with Graves' hyperthyroidism.

In this sample, this clonotype turned up many times. The genes are TRBV30 and TRBJ2-3; D is tentatively TRBD1 or TRBD2 (5 bases each). The germline V gene has CDR1 GTSNPN and CDR2 SVGIG (reference sequence). This CDR3 is 14 amino acids long. V was shortened by 3 bases and J by 4 bases, with 14 bases between the two germline ends. The CDR3: CAWRAGRVSDTQYF. The CDR3 DNA reads TGTGCCTGGAGGGCAGGGCGGGTCTCAGATACGCAGTATTTT.

This clonotype was observed at least ten times. This chain uses TRBV5-1 with TRBJ1-3; D is uncertain. Germline CDR1 is SGHRS and CDR2 is YFSETQ. The length of the CDR3 is 15 residues. V was cut by 0 bases and J by 4 bases, with 11 bases left in between. CDR3: CASSLGGTGGNTIYF. CDR3 coding DNA: TGCGCCAGCAGCTTGGGTGGCACTGGAGGAAACACCATATATTTT.

The chain recombines TRBV12-3 or TRBV12-4 with TRBJ2-3, with D perhaps matching TRBD2 (6 bases). Trimming shortened V by 5 bases and J by 2 bases, and 14 bases separated the two germline ends. CDR3 length equals 15 residues. The CDR3 protein is CASSTSGLNTDTQYF. Written as DNA, the CDR3 is TGTGCCAGCAGTACCTCGGGACTCAACACAGATACGCAGTATTTT.

This clonotype was seen many times. The V gene is TRBV5-1, the J gene TRBJ2-1, with D maybe TRBD2 (5 bases). The V and J ends lost 4 bases and 4 bases respectively, with 15 bases between them. The germline gives CDR1 SGHRS, CDR2 YFSETQ. The CDR3 length is 15 residues. The CDR3 nucleotides are TGCGCCAGCAGCCGTGCTCTGGCGGGTTACAATGAGCAGTTCTTC. This sequence encodes CASSRALAGYNEQFF. Together with reference TRBV5-1 and TRBJ2-1, the CDR3 gives the full variable domain: KAGVTQTPRYLIKTRGQQVTLSCSPISGHRSVSWYQQTPGQGLQFLFEYFSETQRNKGNFPGRFSGRQFSNSRSEMNVSTLELGDSALYLCASSRALAGYNEQFFGPGTRLTVL.

As for this clonotype: Being one base from a much bigger clone, this may be a read error. The gene calls are TRBV11-3 and TRBJ2-2; no clear D gene. The CDR3 is made up of 16 amino acids. V was trimmed by 2 bases and J by 7 bases, leaving 17 bases between them. Germline V gene sequence: CDR1 SGHNT, CDR2 YENEEA. For the CDR3, the DNA is TGTGCCAGCAGCTTAACTCTATTAGCAGACATCGGGGAGCTGTTTTTT. This codes for CASSLTLLADIGELFF. Using reference TRBV11-3 and TRBJ2-2 for the parts outside the CDR3, the full variable domain is EAGVVQSPRYKIIEKKQPVAFWCNPISGHNTLYWYLQNLGQGPELLIRYENEEAVDDSQLPKDRFSAERLKGVDSTLKIQPAELGDSAVYLCASSLTLLADIGELFFGEGSRLTVL.

This clonotype was observed many times. This chain links TRBV14 with TRBJ2-5, with TRBD1 matching 9 bases. Germline assignment: CDR1 SGHDN and CDR2 FVKESK. The V gene end was trimmed by 5 bases and the J gene end by 4 bases; junction bases not matched to a gene: 11. The CDR3 length is 16 residues. The chain's CDR3 is CASSYLYRGRAETQYF. CDR3 sequence (DNA): TGTGCCAGCAGCTACCTATACAGGGGGCGCGCAGAGACCCAGTACTTC.

This clonotype was recorded many times. CDR3 loop: CSVWREIWDTQYF. CDR3 in DNA: TGCAGCGTATGGCGGGAGATTTGGGATACGCAGTATTTT. This chain joins TRBV29-1 and TRBJ2-3, with TRBD2 matching over 7 bases. CDR3 length: 13 amino acids. J gave up 6 bases and V 6 bases, and 9 bases lay outside the gene matches. CDR1 and CDR2 from the germline V gene are SQVTM and ANQGSEA.

The table lists this clonotype with many counts. J is TRBJ2-5 and V is TRBV2; 8 bases fit TRBD2. The CDR3 runs 15 residues. V was pared by 8 bases and J by 4 bases, with 12 bases of the junction left unmatched. Germline CDR1 reads SNHLY; CDR2 reads FYNNEI. The CDR3 bases are TGTGCCAGCCGCGACCCGGGACTAGGCGGAGAGACCCAGTACTTC. Protein sequence: CASRDPGLGGETQYF.

This clonotype was seen repeatedly, ten times or more. The V call is TRBV30, the J call TRBJ1-1; no firm D call. The CDR3 runs to 13 residues. With 0 bases removed from V and 5 bases from J, the gap between germline ends came to 10 bases. The germline CDR1 and CDR2 sequences are GTSNPN and SVGIG (reference sequence). The CDR3 nucleotides read TGTGCCTGGAGTGTCCGGGGAAAGACTGAAGCTTTCTTT. This encodes CAWSVRGKTEAFF.

This chain links TRBV10-2 with TRBJ2-5; weak D call: TRBD2 (6 bases). Germline V CDR1 and CDR2: WSHSY, SAAADI. V was shortened by 4 bases and J by 13 bases, with 13 bases between the two germline ends. There are 11 residues in the CDR3. CDR3 bases: TGCGCCAGCAGTGGCCGGGACTTGGTGTACTTC. This codes for CASSGRDLVYF.

This clonotype came up a few times. The chain links TRBV12-3 or TRBV12-4 to TRBJ2-7, with 9 positions matching TRBD2. Trimming at V came to 8 bases and at J to 6 bases, leaving 5 bases not matched to a gene. CDR3 length: 12 amino acids. The CDR3 loop reads CASSQREAEQYF. The CDR3 DNA follows: TGTGCCAGCTCTCAGCGGGAGGCCGAGCAGTACTTC.

In its sample, this clonotype was seen many times. This chain's CDR3 is CASSTWGQAGREQYF. Here the CDR3 DNA reads TGTGCCAGCAGCACCTGGGGACAGGCGGGGCGCGAGCAGTACTTC. The V and J genes are TRBV11-2 and TRBJ2-7; TRBD1 aligns across 8 bases. The V gene's germline CDR1 is SGHAT and CDR2 FQNNGV. The CDR3 is 15 residues long. Trimming cost V 5 bases and J 6 bases; bases outside gene matches: 12. The whole variable domain, remainder taken from reference TRBV11-2 and TRBJ2-7, is EAGVAQSPRYKIIEKRQSVAFWCNPISGHATLYWYQQILGQGPKLLIQFQNNGVVDDSQLPKDRFSAERLKGVDSTLKIQPAKLEDSAVYLCASSTWGQAGREQYFGPGTRLTVT.

This clonotype has just a few counts. The genes are TRBV9 and TRBJ1-4, with D uncertain. The CDR3 runs to 15 residues. CDR1 and CDR2 from the germline V gene are SGDLS and YYNGEE. V lost 4 bases and J lost 5, with 15 bases in between. CDR3 in DNA: TGTGCCAGCAGCTCAACGGGCAGAGAGAATGAAAAACTGTTTTTT. It translates to CASSSTGRENEKLFF.

This clonotype was detected many times. V and J are TRBV6-1 and TRBJ1-1; 9 bases map to TRBD1. From germline, CDR1 is MNHNS and CDR2 SASEGT. CDR3 size: 16 residues. The trim removed 4 bases at V and 0 bases at J, leaving 6 bases unmatched. The CDR3 DNA sequence: TGTGCCAGCAGTGCTACAGGGGGCCGGATGAACACTGAAGCTTTCTTT. This gives the protein CASSATGGRMNTEAFF.

This clonotype was detected many times. The chain links TRBV28 to TRBJ1-1; D perhaps matches TRBD1 (5 bases). The CDR3 covers 15 residues. Germline assignment: CDR1 MDHEN and CDR2 SYDVKM. V was pared by 3 bases and J by 1 base, with 12 bases between. The CDR3 region is CASSFRGQKNTEAFF. Written as DNA, the CDR3 is TGTGCCAGCAGTTTTCGGGGCCAGAAGAACACTGAAGCTTTCTTT.

The chain recombines TRBV28 with TRBJ2-2, with TRBD1 matching over 7 bases. The CDR3 length is 17 residues. Germline V gene lookup returns CDR1 MDHEN and CDR2 SYDVKM. V shed 0 bases, J shed 0 bases, and the junction held 4 bases outside the gene matches. CDR3 coding DNA: TGTGCCAGCAGTTTATGGGTCGGACAGGCGAACACCGGGGAGCTGTTTTTT. This translates into CASSLWVGQANTGELFF.

This clonotype has at least ten counts. The rearrangement joins TRBV2 to TRBJ1-6; D gene ambiguous. This CDR3 has 13 residues. Trimming left V 1 base short and J 6 bases short, with 4 bases between. Germline-derived CDR1 and CDR2 are SNHLY and FYNNEI. For the CDR3, the DNA is TGTGCCAGCAGTGAAGAAATTAATTCACCCCTCCACTTT. Translated, it gives CASSEEINSPLHF.